The 20 T cell receptor beta chains given below trace back to one sample, sequenced in a study of blood T cell repertoires in COVID-19. Assay used: immunoSEQ multiplex PCR; TCRdb lists only in-frame clones, some missing. The table lists tens of thousands of clones, about four fifths of them singletons, with less than 3% in the top ten. Sample: peripheral blood. Receptors originate from a woman aged 55-69 years with acute or convalescent COVID-19.

This clone appeared once. J is TRBJ2-7 and V is TRBV6-2 or TRBV6-3, with 11 nucleotides matching TRBD2. In germline, CDR1 is MNHEY, CDR2 SVGEGT. Germline trimming cut 6 bases from V and 2 bases from J; bases unmatched to any gene: 9. This CDR3 has 16 residues. The CDR3 loop is CASSSSGLAAAYEQYF. The CDR3 DNA is TGTGCCAGCAGCTCATCGGGACTAGCGGCCGCCTACGAGCAGTACTTC.

This clone has a handful of counts. This CDR3 is also generated by other DNA sequences in the sample. The genes are TRBV15 and TRBJ1-5; D call uncertain. Germline V gene data show CDR1 as LNHNV and CDR2 as YYDKDF (reference sequence). The CDR3 is 15 residues long. V was shortened by 0 bases and J by 4 bases, with 10 bases between the two germline ends. This chain's CDR3 is CATSRDPGGNQPQHF. The DNA of the CDR3 is TGTGCCACCAGCAGAGATCCGGGAGGAAATCAGCCCCAGCATTTT. Together with reference TRBV15 and TRBJ1-5, the CDR3 gives the full variable domain: DAMVIQNPRYQVTQFGKPVTLSCSQTLNHNVMYWYQQKSSQAPKLLFHYYDKDFNNEADTPDNFQSRRPNTSFCFLDIRSPGLGDTAMYLCATSRDPGGNQPQHFGDGTRLSIL.

The J gene is TRBJ1-1, the V gene TRBV18; 7 bases fit TRBD1. Trimming removed 6 bases from V and 8 bases from J; junction bases left unmatched: 9. CDR1 KGHSH and CDR2 LQKENI come from the germline V gene. This CDR3 region has 13 residues. This chain's CDR3 is CASSQGGADEAFF. CDR3 in DNA: TGTGCCAGCTCTCAGGGGGGAGCAGACGAAGCTTTCTTT. Full variable domain (rest looked up from reference TRBV18 and TRBJ1-1): NAGVMQNPRHLVRRRGQEARLRCSPMKGHSHVYWYRQLPEEGLKFMVYLQKENIIDESGMPKERFSAEFPKEGPSILRIQQVVRGDSAAYFCASSQGGADEAFFGQGTRLTVV.

This chain links TRBV5-1 with TRBJ1-2, with D uncertain. CDR1 SGHRS and CDR2 YFSETQ come from the germline V gene. With 0 bases removed from V and 7 bases from J, the gap between germline ends came to 10 bases. The CDR3 sequence is 13 residues long. The chain's CDR3 is CASSLEGRGGYTF. The CDR3 nucleotides read TGCGCCAGCAGCTTGGAAGGGAGAGGTGGCTACACCTTC.

The chain links TRBV19 to TRBJ1-5; D gene unclear. This CDR3 has 16 residues. Between the trimmed V and J ends, which lost 6 bases and 1 base, there was a span of 16 bases. Germline V gene data show CDR1 as LNHDA and CDR2 as SQIVND (reference sequence). The CDR3 here is CASRAEGWVSNQPQHF. DNA of the CDR3: TGTGCCAGTAGGGCAGAGGGATGGGTAAGCAATCAGCCCCAGCATTTT.

The chain links TRBV7-4 to TRBJ1-4; 7 bases map to TRBD1. V lost 2 bases and J lost 0; bases outside the gene matches: 9. Germline CDR1 is SGHVT and CDR2 is SQSDAQ. CDR3 length equals 18 residues. As DNA, the CDR3 is TGTGCCAGCAGCTTACCAGACAGGGTCGGCGCAACTAATGAAAAACTGTTTTTT. Encoded protein: CASSLPDRVGATNEKLFF.

CDR3 amino acids: CASSSYPGTGGTYEQYF. The CDR3 DNA is TGTGCCAGCAGCTCGTACCCCGGGACAGGGGGTACCTACGAGCAGTACTTC. V is TRBV28 and J is TRBJ2-7; the match to TRBD1 covers 11 bases. CDR1 is MDHEN, CDR2 SYDVKM, per germline. V shed 6 bases and J 2 bases; nucleotides not matched to a gene: 12. The CDR3 length is 17 residues. The variable domain in full, completed from reference TRBV28 and TRBJ2-7, reads DVKVTQSSRYLVKRTGEKVFLECVQDMDHENMFWYRQDPGLGLRLIYFSYDVKMKEKGDIPEGYSVSREKKERFSLILESASTNQTSMYLCASSSYPGTGGTYEQYFGPGTRLTVT.

The genes are TRBV10-1 and TRBJ2-5; 10 bases match TRBD2. With V trimmed by 3 bases and J by 4 bases, 5 bases remained unmatched. Per germline, CDR1 WNHNN and CDR2 SYGVQD (reference sequence). CDR3 size: 15 residues. CDR3 sequence: CASSDSLAGVETQYF. In DNA, the CDR3 is TGCGCCAGCAGTGATTCGCTAGCGGGAGTAGAGACCCAGTACTTC.

This chain joins TRBV27 and TRBJ1-2; TRBD1 matches at 7 bases. Germline V gene data show CDR1 as MNHEY and CDR2 as SMNVEV (reference sequence). CDR3 length equals 14 residues. J gave up 8 bases and V 4 bases, and 10 bases lay outside the gene matches. CDR3 residues: CASSSMTGPQGYTF. The DNA of the CDR3 is TGTGCCAGCAGTTCCATGACAGGGCCTCAAGGCTACACCTTC.

V usage is TRBV18 and J usage is TRBJ1-1, with 7 bases aligning to TRBD1. This CDR3 spans 19 amino acids. From germline, CDR1 is KGHSH and CDR2 LQKENI. The ends lost 5 bases at V and 2 bases at J; junction bases unmatched: 20. This CDR3 reads CASSSFLRPGTARNTEAFF. DNA for the CDR3: TGTGCCAGCTCATCCTTCTTACGTCCCGGGACAGCTAGAAACACTGAAGCTTTCTTT.

The chain has TRBV4-1 and TRBJ1-6; TRBD1 might be the D (6 bases). Germline V gives CDR1 MGHRA, CDR2 YSYEKL. V was clipped by 0 bases and J by 8 bases, with 14 bases between them. The CDR3 contains 16 residues. Written as DNA, the CDR3 is TGCGCCAGCAGCCAAGATTGGGGGCGAAGCTATTCACCCCTCCACTTT. Amino acid sequence: CASSQDWGRSYSPLHF.

This clone was picked up a small number of times. The rearrangement uses TRBV7-9 and TRBJ2-3, with 11 nucleotides matching TRBD2. Germline CDR1 and CDR2: SEHNR and FQNEAQ (reference sequence). CDR3 length: 19 amino acids. With 1 base clipped from V and 0 bases from J, the junction kept 9 bases outside the gene matches. CDR3 region: CASSLEGTSGLSSTDTQYF. The CDR3 bases are TGTGCCAGCAGCTTAGAAGGGACTAGCGGTTTATCTAGCACAGATACGCAGTATTTT.

The sample holds one count of this clone. The chain combines TRBV5-1 with TRBJ2-7; tentative D call: TRBD1 (6 bases). The CDR3 totals 14 residues. Germline V CDR1 and CDR2: SGHRS, YFSETQ. Trimming took off 4 bases at V and 3 bases at J, with 14 bases between the two ends. CDR3 sequence (DNA): TGCGCCAGCAGCGGCCCGGGACACATCTACGAGCAGTACTTC. Protein: CASSGPGHIYEQYF.

The chain carries TRBV4-1 and TRBJ1-3; no clear D. The CDR3 sequence is 11 residues long. Germline V gene sequence: CDR1 MGHRA, CDR2 YSYEKL. The V gene lost 4 bases and the J gene lost 5 bases, with 3 bases spanning the gap. Here the CDR3 DNA reads TGCGCCAGCAGCCTCAGAAACACCATATATTTT. This gives the protein CASSLRNTIYF.

This sequence joins TRBV7-9 and TRBJ1-2, with unresolved D. CDR3 length equals 14 residues. Trimming left V 4 bases short and J 10 bases short, with 19 bases between. CDR1 and CDR2 (germline): SEHNR, FQNEAQ (reference sequence). The CDR3 DNA follows: TGTGCCAGCAGCTCCCTCTCGCGCAGGTTCCACTACACCTTC. Protein sequence: CASSSLSRRFHYTF.

This chain uses TRBV7-2 with TRBJ1-2; no definite D call. Germline CDR1 SGHTA, CDR2 FQGNSA. The V end was cut by 6 bases, the J end by 7 bases, with 15 bases between. The CDR3 is made up of 13 amino acids. The CDR3 sequence is CASRGQVNSGYTF. In DNA form, the CDR3 reads TGTGCCAGCAGAGGTCAGGTGAATAGTGGCTACACCTTC. Supplemented by reference TRBV7-2 and TRBJ1-2, the full variable domain reads GAGVSQSPSNKVTEKGKDVELRCDPISGHTALYWYRQSLGQGLEFLIYFQGNSAPDKSGLPSDRFSAERTGGSVSTLTIQRTQQEDSAVYLCASRGQVNSGYTFGSGTRLTVV.

The chain combines TRBV29-1 with TRBJ2-6; D is unresolved. Trimming took off 3 bases at V and 1 base at J, with 4 bases between the two ends. CDR1 is SQVTM and CDR2 is ANQGSEA in the germline V gene. CDR3 length: 13 residues. CDR3 residues: CSVDGSGANVLTF. The CDR3 coding sequence is TGCAGCGTTGACGGGTCTGGGGCCAACGTCCTGACTTTC.

This clone was observed a single time. The V and J genes are TRBV19 and TRBJ1-6; 8 nucleotides match TRBD1. The V gene's germline CDR1 is LNHDA and CDR2 SQIVND (reference sequence). The CDR3 consists of 17 residues. J was trimmed by 6 bases and V by 5 bases; bases with no gene match: 12. The CDR3 loop is CASSSRRTGGLNSPLHF. The CDR3 DNA reads TGTGCCAGTAGTTCCCGCCGAACAGGGGGACTTAATTCACCCCTCCACTTT.

The chain has TRBV15 and TRBJ1-6; no firm D call. The germline V gene has CDR1 LNHNV and CDR2 YYDKDF (reference sequence). The germline V and J ends were trimmed by 0 bases and 11 bases, with 11 bases remaining between them. The CDR3 has 14 residues. The CDR3 reads CATSRDVLSAPLHF. In DNA form, the CDR3 reads TGTGCCACCAGCAGAGATGTTCTGTCCGCACCCCTCCACTTT.

The rearrangement joins TRBV6-1 to TRBJ2-7, with TRBD1 as a possible D gene (6 bases). The germline gives CDR1 MNHNS, CDR2 SASEGT. The CDR3 extends over 15 amino acids. The ends were cut back, 2 bases at V and 1 base at J, with 12 bases in the middle. In nucleotides, the CDR3 is TGTGCCAGCAGTGAAAGAGGGACACCATCCTACGAGCAGTACTTC. Protein: CASSERGTPSYEQYF.